The 18 T cell receptor beta chains below come from one sample, sequenced in a study of neoadjuvant anti-PD-1 for oral cavity cancer. The protocol was immunoSEQ multiplex PCR, while the TCRdb copy is restricted to in-frame clones and leaves out a portion. The sample comprises 65,000 to 95,000 clones, less than 85% of which are singletons, and roughly 3% rests with the top ten. The sequencing used PBMCs, collected before nivolumab (anti-PD-1) treatment. All receptors derive from a person between 40 and 79 years old with oral cavity squamous cell carcinoma.

V is TRBV15 and J is TRBJ2-1; TRBD2 matches at 8 bases. The CDR3 has 16 amino acids. The V gene end was trimmed by 5 bases and the J gene end by 1 base; junction bases not matched to a gene: 7. The germline gives CDR1 LNHNV, CDR2 YYDKDF (reference sequence). The CDR3 region has the DNA TGTGCCACCAGCGGCGACGGGAGGGGTTCCTACAATGAGCAGTTCTTC. It codes for CATSGDGRGSYNEQFF.

The gene calls are TRBV11-2 and TRBJ2-1, with D uncertain. The CDR3 has 14 residues. Trimming stripped 7 bases from V and 5 bases from J, with 15 bases between. Germline assignment: CDR1 SGHAT and CDR2 FQNNGV. CDR3 sequence: CASTGEYGDNEQFF. The CDR3 bases are TGTGCCAGCACAGGTGAATATGGGGACAATGAGCAGTTCTTC. The whole variable domain, remainder taken from reference TRBV11-2 and TRBJ2-1, is EAGVAQSPRYKIIEKRQSVAFWCNPISGHATLYWYQQILGQGPKLLIQFQNNGVVDDSQLPKDRFSAERLKGVDSTLKIQPAKLEDSAVYLCASTGEYGDNEQFFGPGTRLTVL.

In this sample, this clone turned up once. The chain uses TRBV2 and TRBJ1-5; no reliable D call. V lost 4 bases to trimming and J lost 0 bases, with 7 bases between them. There are 14 residues in the CDR3. Germline V lookup: CDR1 SNHLY, CDR2 FYNNEI. The CDR3 DNA is TGTGCCAGCAGTGGTGAGGTTAGCAATCAGCCCCAGCATTTT. Translating gives CASSGEVSNQPQHF.

The chain carries TRBV25-1 and TRBJ1-4; perhaps TRBD1 as D (5 bases). Trimming pared 1 base from V and 7 bases from J, leaving 16 bases between. CDR3 length: 16 residues. The germline gives CDR1 MGHDK, CDR2 SYGVNS. In DNA, the CDR3 is TGTGCCAGCAGTGAATTCGGGGGAACAGGAACTGAAAAACTGTTTTTT. Protein: CASSEFGGTGTEKLFF.

A few counts support this clone. V gene TRBV10-3 combines with J gene TRBJ1-1, with TRBD1 matching over 11 bases. The CDR3 length is 16 residues. The V gene end was trimmed by 6 bases and the J gene end by 5 bases; junction bases not matched to a gene: 11. Germline loops: CDR1 ENHRY, CDR2 SYGVKD. The CDR3, as DNA: TGTGCCATCAGGGAGGACAGGGGGCGGGAGAGTACTGAAGCTTTCTTT. Protein sequence: CAIREDRGRESTEAFF.

The J gene is TRBJ2-5, the V gene TRBV15; either TRBD1 or TRBD2 may fit D (5 bases each). Trimming took off 0 bases at V and 5 bases at J, with 13 bases between the two ends. The CDR3 length is 15 residues. Germline CDR1 and CDR2: LNHNV and YYDKDF (reference sequence). The CDR3 spells CATSRDIGAWETQYF. Written as DNA, the CDR3 is TGTGCCACCAGCAGAGATATCGGGGCCTGGGAGACCCAGTACTTC.

This chain joins TRBV20-1 and TRBJ2-1; D unclear. Looked up from germline, CDR1 is DFQATT and CDR2 is SNEGSKA (reference sequence). The V and J ends lost 1 base and 7 bases respectively, with 5 bases between them. This CDR3 contains 11 residues. The CDR3 coding sequence is TGCAGTGCTAGAGTCCTTAATGAGCAGTTCTTC. As protein: CSARVLNEQFF.

The J gene is TRBJ2-4, the V gene TRBV13; D is perhaps TRBD1 (6 bases). CDR3 length: 15 residues. Per germline, CDR1 PRHDT and CDR2 FYEKMQ (reference sequence). V lost 5 bases, J lost 5 bases, and 16 bases lay in between. The CDR3 sequence: CASSLVTGSQNIQYF. As DNA, the CDR3 is TGTGCCAGCAGCCTAGTCACAGGGTCCCAAAACATTCAGTACTTC.

CDR3 protein: CASSIRVPYTEAFF. CDR3 sequence (DNA): TGTGCCAGTAGTATCAGGGTACCTTACACTGAAGCTTTCTTT. This sequence joins TRBV19 and TRBJ1-1; TRBD1 might be the D (5 bases). The CDR3 is 14 amino acids. Germline assignment: CDR1 LNHDA and CDR2 SQIVND (reference sequence). Trimming took off 3 bases at V and 3 bases at J, with 11 bases between the two ends.

The table lists this clone with a count of one. V and J are TRBV9 and TRBJ2-1, with D possibly TRBD2 on 6 matching bases. V was cut by 4 bases and J by 3 bases, with 14 bases left in between. Germline V gives CDR1 SGDLS, CDR2 YYNGEE. This CDR3 contains 15 residues. CDR3 sequence (DNA): TGTGCCAGCAGCCCCCCCTTGCGGGGCTACAATGAGCAGTTCTTC. It yields the protein CASSPPLRGYNEQFF.

The chain links TRBV2 to TRBJ2-4; possibly TRBD1 or TRBD2 for D (6 bases each). Deletions cut 7 bases from V and 6 bases from J, with 10 bases between. The CDR3 is 12 amino acids. The germline CDR1 and CDR2 sequences are SNHLY and FYNNEI. CDR3 coding DNA: TGTGCCAGCACAGGGGACTCAAACATTCAGTACTTC. As protein: CASTGDSNIQYF.

The chain uses TRBV7-9 and TRBJ2-5; no firm D call. The CDR3 has 10 amino acids. V was clipped by 6 bases and J by 5 bases, with 4 bases between them. CDR1 SEHNR and CDR2 FQNEAQ come from the germline V gene (reference sequence). Written as DNA, the CDR3 is TGTGCCAGCAGTATCGAGACCCAGTACTTC. Its translation is CASSIETQYF.

V usage is TRBV5-4 and J usage is TRBJ2-5; 13 nucleotides match TRBD2. There are 15 residues in the CDR3. Germline V gene data show CDR1 as SGHNT and CDR2 as YYREEE (reference sequence). J lost 6 bases, V lost 4 bases, and 6 bases had no gene match. In DNA, the CDR3 is TGTGCCAGCAGCCGGACTAGCGGGAGCTTACAGACCCAGTACTTC. Amino acids: CASSRTSGSLQTQYF.

This clone came up a few times. The rearrangement joins TRBV10-3 to TRBJ1-1, with a weak D call TRBD1 (6 bases). The CDR3 spans 15 residues. Trimming removed 6 bases at V and 1 base at J, with 15 bases between. Germline V gene data show CDR1 as ENHRY and CDR2 as SYGVKD. The CDR3 DNA reads TGTGCCATCAGGTCGGGGGGGCAGAGGAACACTGAAGCTTTCTTT. This encodes CAIRSGGQRNTEAFF.

This chain connects TRBV5-1 to TRBJ1-2, with a tentative D call TRBD1 (6 bases). The ends were cut back, 0 bases at V and 1 base at J, with 13 bases in the middle. Germline V CDR1 and CDR2: SGHRS, YFSETQ. CDR3 length: 16 residues. The DNA for the CDR3 is TGCGCCAGCAGCTTGGAACCTCAGGGGCTTAACTATGGCTACACCTTC. Translating gives CASSLEPQGLNYGYTF.

This chain uses TRBV7-8 with TRBJ1-2; D unclear. V was cut by 1 base and J by 7 bases, with 13 bases left in between. This CDR3 is built from 14 residues. The germline V gene encodes CDR1 SGHVS and CDR2 FQNEAQ. The DNA for the CDR3 is TGTGCCAGCAGCTTAGATTCCGGGAGCGTTGGCTACACCTTC. Its protein product is CASSLDSGSVGYTF. The full variable domain, in which reference TRBV7-8 and TRBJ1-2 provide the parts outside the CDR3, is GAGVSQSPRYKVAKRGQDVALRCDPISGHVSLFWYQQALGQGPEFLTYFQNEAQLDKSGLPSDRFFAERPEGSVSTLKIQRTQQEDSAVYLCASSLDSGSVGYTFGSGTRLTVV.

This clone was counted a single time. The genes are TRBV11-2 and TRBJ2-7, with D possibly matching TRBD2 (5 bases). This CDR3 is 14 amino acids long. Germline V gene lookup returns CDR1 SGHAT and CDR2 FQNNGV. Trimming left V 7 bases short and J 7 bases short, with 20 bases between. The CDR3 sequence: CASTNPRQAGEQYF. DNA for the CDR3: TGTGCCAGCACCAACCCGAGGCAGGCGGGTGAGCAGTACTTC.

The chain couples TRBV7-6 to TRBJ2-1, with D tentatively TRBD1 or TRBD2 (5 bases each). The germline CDR1 and CDR2 sequences are SGHVS and FNYEAQ. The CDR3 runs 14 residues. Trimming shortened V by 3 bases and J by 9 bases, and 15 bases separated the two germline ends. The CDR3 DNA reads as TGTGCCAGCAGCTTGGCACAGGCTGGGGGTGAGCAGTTCTTC. Its protein is CASSLAQAGGEQFF.